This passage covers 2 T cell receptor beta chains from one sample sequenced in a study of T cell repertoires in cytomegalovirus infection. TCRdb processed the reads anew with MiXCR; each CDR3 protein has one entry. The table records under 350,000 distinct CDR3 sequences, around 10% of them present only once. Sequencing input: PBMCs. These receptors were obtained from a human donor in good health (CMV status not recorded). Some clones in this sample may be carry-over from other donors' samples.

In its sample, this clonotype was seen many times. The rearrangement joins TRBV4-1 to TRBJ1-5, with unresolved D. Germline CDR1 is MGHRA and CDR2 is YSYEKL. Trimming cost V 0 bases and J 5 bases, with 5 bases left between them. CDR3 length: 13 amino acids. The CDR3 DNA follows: TGCGCCAGCAGCCAAGAAATCGATCAGCCCCAGCATTTT. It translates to CASSQEIDQPQHF.

This chain's CDR3 is CASSLGSQTRGSPLHF. DNA for the CDR3: TGTGCCAGCAGCTTAGGATCCCAAACAAGGGGTTCACCCCTCCACTTT. The genes are TRBV7-2 and TRBJ1-6, with D perhaps TRBD1 (5 bases). Between the trimmed V and J ends, which lost 1 base and 9 bases, there was a span of 16 bases. This CDR3 region has 16 residues. The V gene's germline CDR1 is SGHTA and CDR2 FQGNSA. The full variable domain, with the rest looked up from reference TRBV7-2 and TRBJ1-6, is GAGVSQSPSNKVTEKGKDVELRCDPISGHTALYWYRQSLGQGLEFLIYFQGNSAPDKSGLPSDRFSAERTGGSVSTLTIQRTQQEDSAVYLCASSLGSQTRGSPLHFGNGTRLTVT.